The TCR beta chain described here comes from a study of glioma-infiltrating T cells after dendritic cell vaccination. Study as a whole: Autologous tumor lysate was loaded overnight onto monocyte-derived dendritic cells grown 7 to 8 days with IL-4 and GM-CSF. Study-wide results and caveats: Higher pretreatment TIL content predicted longer progression-free time and survival.

As regards this clone: Its antigen remains unidentified.

Primers: 60 V beta forward and 13 J beta reverse. Generated by immunoSEQ multiplex PCR, the TCRdb table keeps only in-frame clones and is missing some. The table lists about 36,000 clones, approximately 84% of them singletons. Sequenced here: blood, sampled before dendritic cell vaccination. The TCR was taken from a human donor with glioblastoma.

CDR3: CASSPGTSGGAQETQYF. The CDR3 DNA reads TGTGCCAGCAGCCCGGGGACTAGCGGGGGGGCCCAAGAGACCCAGTACTTC. The chain is built from TRBV7-9 and TRBJ2-5, with 16 bases aligning to TRBD2. There are 17 residues in the CDR3. CDR1 is SEHNR, CDR2 FQNEAQ, per germline (reference sequence). V lost 5 bases, J lost 1 base, and 4 bases stayed unmatched.